What follows are 26 T cell receptor beta chains derived from one specimen sequenced in a study of T cell responses to AZD1222 COVID-19 vaccine. Profiled with immunoSEQ multiplex PCR; TCRdb holds only in-frame clones, not every one. The table shows fewer than 130,000 clones, with approximately 90% occurring only once. This sample comprised peripheral blood, obtained 28 days after the second AZD1222 dose. The receptors originated from an adult who received the AZD1222 COVID-19 vaccine.

The chain recombines TRBV3-1 (or the pseudogene TRBV3-2) with TRBJ1-1; possible D gene TRBD1, 5 bases. The CDR3 spans 15 residues. Germline CDR1 LGHDT, CDR2 YNNKEL (reference sequence). V was pared by 1 base and J by 1 base, with 10 bases between. CDR3 amino acids: CASSQAGHSNTEAFF. As DNA, the CDR3 is TGTGCCAGCAGCCAAGCTGGACACTCGAACACTGAAGCTTTCTTT.

V gene TRBV28 combines with J gene TRBJ1-2, with 9 bases fitting TRBD1. The CDR3 contains 15 residues. Per germline, CDR1 MDHEN and CDR2 SYDVKM. With 2 bases clipped from V and 6 bases from J, the junction kept 7 bases outside the gene matches. CDR3 residues: CASSLPRQGVDGYTF. The CDR3 bases are TGTGCCAGCAGTTTACCCCGACAGGGGGTTGATGGCTACACCTTC.

This chain uses TRBV28 with TRBJ1-4, with D perhaps matching TRBD1 (5 bases). Germline CDR1 and CDR2: MDHEN and SYDVKM. The V and J ends lost 6 bases and 7 bases respectively, with 21 bases between them. The CDR3 is made up of 16 amino acids. DNA for the CDR3: TGTGCCAGCAGCCACACTCATCAGGGTACTCCTGAAAAACTGTTTTTT. Residues: CASSHTHQGTPEKLFF.

CDR3: CASSFGDRGRSFF. The DNA for the CDR3 is TGTGCCAGCAGCTTCGGGGACAGGGGGCGTTCTTTCTTT. The chain is built from TRBV3-1 (or the pseudogene TRBV3-2) and TRBJ1-1, with TRBD1 matching over 12 bases. This CDR3 is built from 13 residues. Looked up from germline, CDR1 is LGHDT and CDR2 is YNNKEL (reference sequence). Losses at the gene ends were 5 bases for V and 12 bases for J; bases not matched to a gene: 7.

The chain recombines TRBV7-8 with TRBJ2-2, with D possibly TRBD2 on 6 matching bases. V was pared by 5 bases and J by 3 bases, with 10 bases between. The germline CDR1 and CDR2 sequences are SGHVS and FQNEAQ. There are 14 residues in the CDR3. The chain's CDR3 is CASSPRLDTGELFF. The CDR3 region has the DNA TGTGCCAGCAGCCCTCGACTAGACACCGGGGAGCTGTTTTTT.

CDR3 amino acids: CATSVFGQIEAFF. CDR3 bases: TGTGCCACCAGTGTTTTTGGTCAGATTGAAGCTTTCTTT. The chain combines TRBV24-1 with TRBJ1-1; D ambiguous. CDR1 is KGHDR, CDR2 SFDVKD, per germline. The CDR3 covers 13 residues. V lost 5 bases and J lost 7, with 13 bases in between.

V is TRBV10-3 and J is TRBJ1-1; D possibly corresponds to TRBD1 (6 bases). This CDR3 region has 15 residues. V was shortened by 2 bases and J by 5 bases, with 15 bases between the two germline ends. The germline V gene has CDR1 ENHRY and CDR2 SYGVKD. The CDR3 spells CAISEKAGEVTEAFF. DNA of the CDR3: TGTGCCATCAGTGAGAAGGCAGGGGAGGTGACTGAAGCTTTCTTT.

This clone has ten or more counts. The rearrangement uses TRBV24-1 and TRBJ2-1; D not certain. V lost 7 bases and J lost 7, with 10 bases in between. The CDR3 consists of 12 residues. The V gene's germline CDR1 is KGHDR and CDR2 SFDVKD. The CDR3 sequence is CATSRLGNEQFF. The CDR3 DNA sequence: TGTGCCACCAGCAGGCTAGGGAATGAGCAGTTCTTC.

This chain joins TRBV5-1 and TRBJ1-2; the D is unclear. The germline V and J ends were trimmed by 2 bases and 7 bases, with 6 bases remaining between them. The germline CDR1 and CDR2 sequences are SGHRS and YFSETQ. The CDR3 is made up of 11 amino acids. DNA for the CDR3: TGCGCCAGCAGCTTTGACGGTGGCTACACCTTC. It codes for CASSFDGGYTF.

This CDR3 reads CASSEGGLPTDTQYF. As DNA, the CDR3 is TGTGCCAGCAGTGAAGGGGGACTCCCGACGGATACGCAGTATTTT. The gene calls are TRBV6-4 and TRBJ2-3; tentatively, D is TRBD1 or TRBD2 (6 bases each). Trimming took 3 bases from V and 6 from J, leaving 16 bases between them. Germline V gene sequence: CDR1 MRHNA, CDR2 SNTAGT. This CDR3 has 15 amino acids.

V gene TRBV7-8 combines with J gene TRBJ2-7; D gene ambiguous. Germline V gene data show CDR1 as SGHVS and CDR2 as FQNEAQ. CDR3 size: 13 residues. The V and J ends lost 1 base and 1 base respectively, with 5 bases between them. The CDR3, as DNA: TGTGCCAGCAGCTTAGAGTTGTCCTACGAGCAGTACTTC. This gives the protein CASSLELSYEQYF.

J is TRBJ2-7 and V is TRBV6-6; 11 bases match TRBD1. The V gene's germline CDR1 is MNHNY and CDR2 SVGAGI (reference sequence). J lost 0 bases, V lost 6 bases, and 4 bases had no gene match. CDR3 length equals 15 residues. CDR3 DNA sequence: TGTGCCAGCAGAACTGGACAGGGGGCCTCCTACGAGCAGTACTTC. Encoded protein: CASRTGQGASYEQYF.

The chain is built from TRBV3-1 (or the pseudogene TRBV3-2) and TRBJ1-6; unclear D gene. The CDR3 spans 16 residues. With 1 base removed from V and 0 bases from J, the gap between germline ends came to 7 bases. Germline-derived CDR1 and CDR2 are LGHDT and YNNKEL (reference sequence). This CDR3 reads CASSQAWGSYNSPLHF. The DNA for the CDR3 is TGTGCCAGCAGCCAAGCCTGGGGCTCCTATAATTCACCCCTCCACTTT.

The chain recombines TRBV5-5 with TRBJ1-6; no firm D call. Germline V gene sequence: CDR1 SGHKS, CDR2 YYEKEE (reference sequence). The CDR3 spans 15 residues. The V end was cut by 0 bases, the J end by 6 bases, with 10 bases between. CDR3 amino acids: CASSLEGQVNSPLHF. DNA for the CDR3: TGTGCCAGCAGCTTGGAAGGCCAAGTTAATTCACCCCTCCACTTT.

The chain has TRBV5-4 and TRBJ1-5; D unclear. This CDR3 comprises 15 residues. In germline, CDR1 is SGHNT, CDR2 YYREEE (reference sequence). V lost 0 bases, J lost 2 bases, and 9 bases lay in between. The CDR3 protein is CASSLDLSGNQPQHF. For the CDR3, the DNA is TGTGCCAGCAGCTTGGATCTTTCTGGCAATCAGCCCCAGCATTTT.

The CDR3 spells CASSSTNTGNTIYF. The CDR3 DNA reads as TGTGCCAGCAGCTCCACCAATACAGGAAACACCATATATTTT. The chain combines TRBV7-6 with TRBJ1-3; D is undetermined. This CDR3 has 14 residues. The germline V gene has CDR1 SGHVS and CDR2 FNYEAQ. Trimming pared 4 bases from V and 4 bases from J, leaving 11 bases between.

The V call is TRBV19, the J call TRBJ1-5; 7 bases align to TRBD1. CDR1 is LNHDA, CDR2 SQIVND, per germline (reference sequence). V lost 5 bases to trimming and J lost 3 bases; unmatched junction nucleotides: 13. The CDR3 is 17 residues long. CDR3 region: CASSERPRDSFNQPQHF. The CDR3 region has the DNA TGTGCCAGTAGTGAACGACCCCGGGACAGCTTCAATCAGCCCCAGCATTTT.

The chain has TRBV10-3 and TRBJ1-6; D unclear. The V end lost 10 bases, the J end lost 8 bases, and 18 bases lay between the germline ends. Germline values: CDR1 ENHRY, CDR2 SYGVKD. The length of the CDR3 is 14 residues. CDR3 DNA: TGTGCCACCTCCTCCCGTCCTCTAGATTCACCCCTCCACTTT. This codes for CATSSRPLDSPLHF.

The CDR3 region is CASRPGQGEQYF. The CDR3 DNA follows: TGTGCCAGCAGACCCGGACAGGGCGAGCAGTACTTC. J is TRBJ2-7 and V is TRBV6-5, with TRBD1 matching over 8 bases. Germline V CDR1 and CDR2: MNHEY, SVGAGI. J lost 6 bases, V lost 6 bases, and 4 bases had no gene match. The CDR3 is 12 residues long.

V usage is TRBV21-1 and J usage is TRBJ2-2; the DNA was not compared with TRBD1, the D call given in the table. TRBV21-1 constitutes a pseudogene. The CDR3 runs 17 residues. CDR3 sequence (DNA): TGTGCCAGCAGCACCAAACCATCCGGGACAAACACCGGGGAGCTGTTTTTT. Its translation: CASSTKPSGTNTGELFF.

The rearrangement uses TRBV11-3 and TRBJ2-1; 9 bases agree with TRBD2. The CDR3 spans 15 residues. V lost 5 bases, J lost 5 bases, and 7 bases stayed unmatched. The germline V gene has CDR1 SGHNT and CDR2 YENEEA. The CDR3 DNA sequence: TGTGCCAGCAGCCAAAGCGGGGGGCGCGACAATGAGCAGTTCTTC. Protein: CASSQSGGRDNEQFF. Complete variable domain (other parts from reference TRBV11-3 and TRBJ2-1): EAGVVQSPRYKIIEKKQPVAFWCNPISGHNTLYWYLQNLGQGPELLIRYENEEAVDDSQLPKDRFSAERLKGVDSTLKIQPAELGDSAVYLCASSQSGGRDNEQFFGPGTRLTVL.

This clone was seen more than once but under ten times. The chain is built from TRBV12-3 or TRBV12-4 and TRBJ1-2; the D is unclear. The length of the CDR3 is 12 residues. The germline V and J ends were trimmed by 8 bases and 2 bases, with 9 bases remaining between them. In nucleotides, the CDR3 is TGTGCCAGCCAAGGGCTAAACTATGGCTACACCTTC. Its protein product is CASQGLNYGYTF.

This rearrangement joins TRBV10-3 to TRBJ2-2; D remains unclear. This CDR3 is built from 16 residues. The ends were cut back, 0 bases at V and 0 bases at J, with 8 bases in the middle. From germline, CDR1 is ENHRY and CDR2 SYGVKD. The CDR3 nucleotides are TGTGCCATCAGTGAGTCGTCAGGCTCGAACACCGGGGAGCTGTTTTTT. Translating gives CAISESSGSNTGELFF.

The chain combines TRBV21-1 with TRBJ2-1; the table names TRBD2, a call not compared with the DNA. TRBV21-1 is a pseudogene locus. This CDR3 is 14 amino acids long. This CDR3 reads CASSKREGGYEQFF. DNA for the CDR3: TGTGCCAGCAGCAAGCGGGAGGGCGGCTATGAGCAGTTCTTC.

The chain joins TRBV5-1 to TRBJ1-2, with TRBD1 identical over 8 bases. Germline-derived CDR1 and CDR2 are SGHRS and YFSETQ. The CDR3 has 15 amino acids. V was clipped by 0 bases and J by 4 bases; unmatched bases: 5. CDR3 bases: TGCGCCAGCAGCTTGGGTGACAGGGGCGGCTATGGCTACACCTTC. Protein: CASSLGDRGGYGYTF.

This chain connects TRBV7-2 to TRBJ1-1; TRBD1 is a possible D gene (6 bases). The length of the CDR3 is 13 residues. Trimming shortened V by 6 bases and J by 1 base, and 9 bases separated the two germline ends. Germline V gene lookup returns CDR1 SGHTA and CDR2 FQGNSA. The CDR3 DNA is TGTGCCAGCAGTATACAGGGGAACACTGAAGCTTTCTTT. Protein product: CASSIQGNTEAFF.